This T cell receptor beta chain was identified in a study of shared clonotypes between healthy human individuals. The authors divided CD4+ cells into CD45RA+ naive and CD45RA-negative memory subsets. Some clones are missing from TCRdb's copy, which holds only in-frame ones; the method was immunoSEQ multiplex PCR. The top ten hold about 0.13% of the sample, which has roughly 2.5 million clones, over 85% seen once. Trimming took 2 bases from V and 0 from J, leaving 7 bases between them. The CDR3 runs to 14 residues. Germline CDR1 ENHRY, CDR2 SYGVKD. The sample taken for sequencing was naive CD4+ T cells sorted from blood. The subset here: CD45RA+ positively selected. This clonotype was sampled from a man aged 18 to 29 in good health. V gene TRBV10-3 combines with J gene TRBJ2-5; perhaps TRBD2 as D (6 bases). This CDR3 reads CAISERGNQETQYF. The DNA for the CDR3 is TGTGCCATCAGTGAGCGGGGGAACCAAGAGACCCAGTACTTC.